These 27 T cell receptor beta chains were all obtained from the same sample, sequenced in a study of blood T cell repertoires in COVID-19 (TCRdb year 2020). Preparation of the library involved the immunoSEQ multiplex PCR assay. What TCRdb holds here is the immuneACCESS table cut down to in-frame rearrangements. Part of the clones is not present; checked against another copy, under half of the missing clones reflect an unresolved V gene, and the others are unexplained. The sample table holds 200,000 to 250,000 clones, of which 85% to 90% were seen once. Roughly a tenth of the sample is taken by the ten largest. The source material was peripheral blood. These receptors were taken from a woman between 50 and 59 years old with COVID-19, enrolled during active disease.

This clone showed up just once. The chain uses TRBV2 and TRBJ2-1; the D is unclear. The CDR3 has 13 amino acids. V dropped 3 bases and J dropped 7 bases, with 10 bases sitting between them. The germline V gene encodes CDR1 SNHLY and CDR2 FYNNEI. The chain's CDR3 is CASSDPGPNEQFF. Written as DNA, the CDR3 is TGTGCCAGCAGTGATCCAGGTCCTAATGAGCAGTTCTTC.

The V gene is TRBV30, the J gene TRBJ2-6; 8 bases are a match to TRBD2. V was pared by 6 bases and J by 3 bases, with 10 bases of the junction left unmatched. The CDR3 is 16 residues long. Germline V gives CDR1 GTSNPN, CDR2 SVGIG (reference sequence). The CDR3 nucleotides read TGTGCCTGCCCGGGGGGGGGACTCAGTGGGGCCAACGTCCTGACTTTC. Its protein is CACPGGGLSGANVLTF.

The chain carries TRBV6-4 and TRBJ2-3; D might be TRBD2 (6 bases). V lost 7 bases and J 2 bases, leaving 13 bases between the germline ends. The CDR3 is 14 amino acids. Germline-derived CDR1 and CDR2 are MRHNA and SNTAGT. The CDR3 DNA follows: TGTGCCAGCAAAGGGACTGCCTCCACAGATACGCAGTATTTT. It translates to CASKGTASTDTQYF.

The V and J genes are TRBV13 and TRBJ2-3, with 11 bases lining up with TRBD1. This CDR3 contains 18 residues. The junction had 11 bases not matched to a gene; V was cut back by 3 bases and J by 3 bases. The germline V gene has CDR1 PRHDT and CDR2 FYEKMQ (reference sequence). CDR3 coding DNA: TGTGCCAGCAGCTTCCAGCATAACGGACAGGGGGCAACAGATACGCAGTATTTT. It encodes CASSFQHNGQGATDTQYF.

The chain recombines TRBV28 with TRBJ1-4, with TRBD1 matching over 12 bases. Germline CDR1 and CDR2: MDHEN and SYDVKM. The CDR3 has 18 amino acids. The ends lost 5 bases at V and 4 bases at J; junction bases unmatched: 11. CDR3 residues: CASSRPSGTGGDNEKLFF. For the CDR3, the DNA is TGTGCCAGCAGTCGGCCCAGCGGGACAGGGGGCGATAATGAAAAACTGTTTTTT.

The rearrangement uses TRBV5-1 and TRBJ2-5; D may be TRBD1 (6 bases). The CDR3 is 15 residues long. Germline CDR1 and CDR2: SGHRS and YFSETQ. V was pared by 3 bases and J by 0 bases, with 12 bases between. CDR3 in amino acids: CASSYLEGDQETQYF. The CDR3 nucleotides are TGCGCCAGCAGCTACCTCGAGGGGGACCAAGAGACCCAGTACTTC.

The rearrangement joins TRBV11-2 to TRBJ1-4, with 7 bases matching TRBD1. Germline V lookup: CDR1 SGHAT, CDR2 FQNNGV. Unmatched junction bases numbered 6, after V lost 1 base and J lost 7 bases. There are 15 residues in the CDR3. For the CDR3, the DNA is TGTGCCAGCAGCTTAGTAGCAGGGGGAGGTGAAAAACTGTTTTTT. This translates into CASSLVAGGGEKLFF.

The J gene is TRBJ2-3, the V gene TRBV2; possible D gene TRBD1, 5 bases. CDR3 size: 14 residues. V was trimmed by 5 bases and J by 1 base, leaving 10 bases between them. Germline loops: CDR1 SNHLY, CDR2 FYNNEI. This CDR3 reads CASSLLGGTDTQYF. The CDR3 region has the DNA TGTGCCAGCAGTTTGTTAGGGGGCACAGATACGCAGTATTTT.

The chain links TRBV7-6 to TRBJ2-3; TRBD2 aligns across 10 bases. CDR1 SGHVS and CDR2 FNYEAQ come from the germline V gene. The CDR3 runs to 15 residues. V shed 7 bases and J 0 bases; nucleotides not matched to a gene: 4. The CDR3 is CASTWTSGSTDTQYF. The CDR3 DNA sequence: TGTGCCAGCACCTGGACTAGCGGAAGCACAGATACGCAGTATTTT.

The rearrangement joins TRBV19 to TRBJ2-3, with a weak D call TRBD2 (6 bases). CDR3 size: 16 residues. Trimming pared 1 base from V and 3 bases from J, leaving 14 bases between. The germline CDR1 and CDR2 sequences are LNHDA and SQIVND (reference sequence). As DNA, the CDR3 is TGTGCCAGTAGTATAGCGGAGGGATCGGAAACAGATACGCAGTATTTT. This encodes CASSIAEGSETDTQYF.

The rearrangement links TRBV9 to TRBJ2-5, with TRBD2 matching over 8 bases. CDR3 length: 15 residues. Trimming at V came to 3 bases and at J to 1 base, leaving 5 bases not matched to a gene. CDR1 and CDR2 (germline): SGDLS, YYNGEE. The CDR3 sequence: CASSGNSGVQETQYF. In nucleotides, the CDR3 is TGTGCCAGCAGCGGAAATAGCGGGGTCCAAGAGACCCAGTACTTC.

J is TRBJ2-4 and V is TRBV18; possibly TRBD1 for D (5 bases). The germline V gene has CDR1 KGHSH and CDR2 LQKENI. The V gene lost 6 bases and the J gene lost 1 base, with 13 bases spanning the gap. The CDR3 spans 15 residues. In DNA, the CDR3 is TGTGCCAGCTCCCCCGACAGACAGGCCAAAAACATTCAGTACTTC. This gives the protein CASSPDRQAKNIQYF.

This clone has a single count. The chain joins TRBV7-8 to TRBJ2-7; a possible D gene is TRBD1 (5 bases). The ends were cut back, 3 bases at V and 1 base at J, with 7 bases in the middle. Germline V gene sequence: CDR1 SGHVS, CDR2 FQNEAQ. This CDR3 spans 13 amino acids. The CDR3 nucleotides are TGTGCCAGCAGCTTGGGGCCTTCCTACGAGCAGTACGTC. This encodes CASSLGPSYEQYV.

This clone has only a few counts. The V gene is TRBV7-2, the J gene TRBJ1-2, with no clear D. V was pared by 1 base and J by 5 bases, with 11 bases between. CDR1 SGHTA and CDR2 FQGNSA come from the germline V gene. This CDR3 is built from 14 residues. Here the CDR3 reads CASSLGGSAYGYTF. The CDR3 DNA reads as TGTGCCAGCAGCTTAGGCGGTTCGGCGTATGGCTACACCTTC.

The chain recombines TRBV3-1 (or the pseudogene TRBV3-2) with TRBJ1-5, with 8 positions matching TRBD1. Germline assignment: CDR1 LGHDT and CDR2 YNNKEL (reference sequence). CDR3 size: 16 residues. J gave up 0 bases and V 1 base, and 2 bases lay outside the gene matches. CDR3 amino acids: CASSQGTGSSNQPQHF. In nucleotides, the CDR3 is TGTGCCAGCAGCCAAGGGACAGGGAGTAGCAATCAGCCCCAGCATTTT.

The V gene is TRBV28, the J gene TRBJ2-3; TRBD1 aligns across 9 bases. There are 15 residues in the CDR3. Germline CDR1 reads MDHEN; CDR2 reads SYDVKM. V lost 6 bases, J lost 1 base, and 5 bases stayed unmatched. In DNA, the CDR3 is TGTGCCAGCAGCCGCTGGGACAGGGGCACAGATACGCAGTATTTT. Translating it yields CASSRWDRGTDTQYF.

The CDR3 here is CASSKQGGYEQYV. The CDR3 DNA sequence: TGTGCCAGTAGTAAACAGGGTGGCTACGAGCAGTACGTC. The chain has TRBV19 and TRBJ2-7, with D possibly being TRBD1 (6 bases). This CDR3 has 13 residues. In germline, CDR1 is LNHDA, CDR2 SQIVND (reference sequence). The V end was cut by 4 bases, the J end by 3 bases, with 10 bases between.

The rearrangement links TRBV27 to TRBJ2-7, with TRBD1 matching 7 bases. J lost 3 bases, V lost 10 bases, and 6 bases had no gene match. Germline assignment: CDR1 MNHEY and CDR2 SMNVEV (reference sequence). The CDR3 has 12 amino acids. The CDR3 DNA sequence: TGTGCCACGGCGAGGGACAGCTACGAGCAGTACTTC. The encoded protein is CATARDSYEQYF.

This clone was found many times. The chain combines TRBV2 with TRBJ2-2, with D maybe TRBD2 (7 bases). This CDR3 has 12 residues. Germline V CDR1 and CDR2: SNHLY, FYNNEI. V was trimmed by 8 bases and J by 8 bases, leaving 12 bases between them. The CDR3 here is CASGRGTGELFF. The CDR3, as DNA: TGTGCCAGCGGGAGGGGGACGGGGGAGCTGTTTTTT. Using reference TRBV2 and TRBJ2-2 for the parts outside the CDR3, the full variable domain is EPEVTQTPSHQVTQMGQEVILRCVPISNHLYFYWYRQILGQKVEFLVSFYNNEISEKSEIFDDQFSVERPDGSNFTLKIRSTKLEDSAMYFCASGRGTGELFFGEGSRLTVL.

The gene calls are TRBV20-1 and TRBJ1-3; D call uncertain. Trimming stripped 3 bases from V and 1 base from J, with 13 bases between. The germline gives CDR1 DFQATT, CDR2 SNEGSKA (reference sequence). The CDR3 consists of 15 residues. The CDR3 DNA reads TGCAGTGCTAGTGACGGGAAGCAGTCTGGAAACACCATATATTTT. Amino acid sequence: CSASDGKQSGNTIYF.

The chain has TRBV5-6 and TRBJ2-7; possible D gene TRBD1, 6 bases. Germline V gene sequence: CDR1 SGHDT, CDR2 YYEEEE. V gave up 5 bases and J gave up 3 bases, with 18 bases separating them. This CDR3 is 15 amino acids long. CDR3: CASSPVGAVLYEQYF. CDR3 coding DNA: TGTGCCAGCAGTCCCGTGGGGGCAGTCCTCTACGAGCAGTACTTC.

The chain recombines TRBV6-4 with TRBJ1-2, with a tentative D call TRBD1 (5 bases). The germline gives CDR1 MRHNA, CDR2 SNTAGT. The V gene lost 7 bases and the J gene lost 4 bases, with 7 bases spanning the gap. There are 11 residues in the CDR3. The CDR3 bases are TGTGCCAGCAAGGGGTCCTATGGCTACACCTTC. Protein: CASKGSYGYTF.

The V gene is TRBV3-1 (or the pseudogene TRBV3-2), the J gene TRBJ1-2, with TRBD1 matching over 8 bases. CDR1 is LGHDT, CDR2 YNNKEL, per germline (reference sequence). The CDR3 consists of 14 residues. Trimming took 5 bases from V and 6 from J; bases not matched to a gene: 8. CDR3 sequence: CASSAGQAKNGYTF. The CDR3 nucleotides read TGTGCCAGCAGCGCGGGACAGGCGAAAAATGGCTACACCTTC.

CDR3 nucleotides: TGCGCCAGCAGCCCCCGAGATCTCGCGAACACCGGGGAGCTGTTTTTT. It is translated as CASSPRDLANTGELFF. V is TRBV5-1 and J is TRBJ2-2, with D uncertain. Trimming took off 4 bases at V and 0 bases at J, with 13 bases between the two ends. The CDR3 runs 16 residues. Germline assignment: CDR1 SGHRS and CDR2 YFSETQ.

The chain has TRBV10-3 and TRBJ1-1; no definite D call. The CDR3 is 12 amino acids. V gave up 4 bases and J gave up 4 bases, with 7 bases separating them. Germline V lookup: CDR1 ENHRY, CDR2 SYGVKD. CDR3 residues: CAISASATEAFF. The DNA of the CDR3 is TGTGCCATCAGTGCGTCGGCCACTGAAGCTTTCTTT.

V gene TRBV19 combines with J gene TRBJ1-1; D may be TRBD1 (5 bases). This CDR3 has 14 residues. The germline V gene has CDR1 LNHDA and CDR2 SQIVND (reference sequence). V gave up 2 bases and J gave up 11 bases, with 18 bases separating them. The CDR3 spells CASSISPAGSGAFF. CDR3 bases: TGTGCCAGTAGTATAAGCCCGGCAGGGAGCGGGGCTTTCTTT.

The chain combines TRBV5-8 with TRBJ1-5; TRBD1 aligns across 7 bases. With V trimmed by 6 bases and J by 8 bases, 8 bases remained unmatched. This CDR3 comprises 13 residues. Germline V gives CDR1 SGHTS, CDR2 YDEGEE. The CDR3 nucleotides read TGTGCCAGCAACCGACAGGGCGGGAAGCCCCAGCATTTT. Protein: CASNRQGGKPQHF.